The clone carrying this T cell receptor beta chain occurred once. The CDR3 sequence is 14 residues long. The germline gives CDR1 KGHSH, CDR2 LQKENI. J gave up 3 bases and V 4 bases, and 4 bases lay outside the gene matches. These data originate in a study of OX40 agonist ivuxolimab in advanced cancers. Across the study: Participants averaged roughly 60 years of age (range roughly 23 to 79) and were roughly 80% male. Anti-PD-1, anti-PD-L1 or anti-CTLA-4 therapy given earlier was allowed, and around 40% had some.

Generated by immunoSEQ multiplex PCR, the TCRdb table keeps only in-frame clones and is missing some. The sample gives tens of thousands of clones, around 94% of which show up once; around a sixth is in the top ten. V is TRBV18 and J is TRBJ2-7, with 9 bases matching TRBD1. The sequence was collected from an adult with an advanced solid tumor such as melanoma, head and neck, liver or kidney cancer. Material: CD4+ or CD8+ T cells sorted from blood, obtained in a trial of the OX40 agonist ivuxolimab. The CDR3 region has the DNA TGTGCCAGCTCACTGGGGGGACAGGGCTACGAGCAGTACTTC. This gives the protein CASSLGGQGYEQYF.